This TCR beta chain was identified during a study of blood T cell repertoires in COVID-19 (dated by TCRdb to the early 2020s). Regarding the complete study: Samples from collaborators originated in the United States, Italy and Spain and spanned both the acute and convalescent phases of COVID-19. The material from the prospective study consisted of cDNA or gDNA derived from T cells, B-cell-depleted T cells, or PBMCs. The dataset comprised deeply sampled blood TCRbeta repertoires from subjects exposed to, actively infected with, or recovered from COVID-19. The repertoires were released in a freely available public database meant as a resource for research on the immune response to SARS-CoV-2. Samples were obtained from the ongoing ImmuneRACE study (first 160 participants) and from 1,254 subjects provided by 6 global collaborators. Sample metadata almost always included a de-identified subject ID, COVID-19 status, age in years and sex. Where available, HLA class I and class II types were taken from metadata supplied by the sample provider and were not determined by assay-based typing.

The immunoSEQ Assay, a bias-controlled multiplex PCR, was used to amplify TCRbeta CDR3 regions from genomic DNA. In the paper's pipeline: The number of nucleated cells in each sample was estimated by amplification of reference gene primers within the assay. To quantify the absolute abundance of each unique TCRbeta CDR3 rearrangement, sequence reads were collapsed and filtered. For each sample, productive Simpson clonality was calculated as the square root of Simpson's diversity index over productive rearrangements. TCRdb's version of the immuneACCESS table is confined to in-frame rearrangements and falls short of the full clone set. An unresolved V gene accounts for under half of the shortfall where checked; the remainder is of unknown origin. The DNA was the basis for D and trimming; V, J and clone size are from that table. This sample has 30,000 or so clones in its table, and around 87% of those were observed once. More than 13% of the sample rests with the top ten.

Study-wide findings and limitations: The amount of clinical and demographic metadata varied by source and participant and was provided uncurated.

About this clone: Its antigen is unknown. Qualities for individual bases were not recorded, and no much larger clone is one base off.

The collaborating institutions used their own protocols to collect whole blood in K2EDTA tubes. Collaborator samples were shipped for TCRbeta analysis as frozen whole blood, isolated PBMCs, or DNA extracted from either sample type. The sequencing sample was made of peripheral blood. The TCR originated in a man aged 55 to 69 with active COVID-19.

The DNA sequence is TGTGCCAGCAGTGAAGCGAAAGGGGACATCAGCTCCTACAATGAGCAGTTCTTC. The encoded protein is CASSEAKGDISSYNEQFF. The sequence links TRBV6-1 to TRBJ2-1; TRBD1 could be the D gene, as 6 bases match. In the germline V gene, CDR1 corresponds to MNHNS and CDR2 to SASEGT. V loses 0 bases, J loses 0 bases, and the germline ends lie 15 bases apart. The CDR3 spans 18 residues, from the cysteine through the phenylalanine. The entry retains the CDR3 DNA only, 54 bases that are in frame from base 1.